This T cell receptor beta chain derives from a study of blood T cell repertoires in COVID-19. Assay used: immunoSEQ multiplex PCR; TCRdb lists only in-frame clones, some missing. This table holds over 150,000 clones, 65% to 90% found once. This CDR3 region has 12 residues. The germline V and J ends were trimmed by 5 bases and 1 base, with 7 bases remaining between them. Germline CDR1 reads GTSNPN; CDR2 reads SVGIG (reference sequence). The specimen was PBMCs or T cells enriched from blood (not recorded which). The receptor's source is a man between 35 and 55 years old who had recovered from COVID-19. The rearrangement uses TRBV30 and TRBJ2-3; D not certain. Here the CDR3 DNA reads TGTGCCTGGGCAACGGGCACAGATACGCAGTATTTT. The encoded protein is CAWATGTDTQYF. Combining the CDR3 with reference TRBV30 and TRBJ2-3 gives the whole variable domain SQTIHQWPATLVQPVGSPLSLECTVEGTSNPNLYWYRQAAGRGLQLLFYSVGIGQISSEVPQNLSASRPQDRQFILSSKKLLLSDSGFYLCAWATGTDTQYFGPGTRLTVL.